A single sample is the source of the 29 T cell receptor beta chains below, sequenced in a study of blood T cell repertoires in COVID-19. Assay: immunoSEQ multiplex PCR; the TCRdb copy retains only in-frame clones and omits some. This table holds hundreds of thousands of clones, 85% found once. What was sequenced was PBMCs or T cells enriched from blood (not recorded which). The receptor set was obtained from a woman younger than 45 who had been exposed to COVID-19.

The chain uses TRBV30 and TRBJ2-7; D is unresolved. The CDR3 sequence is 14 residues long. V lost 0 bases and J lost 3, with 12 bases in between. The germline V gene has CDR1 GTSNPN and CDR2 SVGIG (reference sequence). This CDR3 reads CAWSVRNSFYEQYF. DNA for the CDR3: TGTGCCTGGAGTGTACGGAACAGCTTCTACGAGCAGTACTTC.

The V call is TRBV7-8, the J call TRBJ1-2; 9 nucleotides align to TRBD1. Germline V gene sequence: CDR1 SGHVS, CDR2 FQNEAQ. Trimming cost V 6 bases and J 2 bases; bases outside gene matches: 7. The CDR3 totals 15 residues. CDR3 DNA: TGTGCCAGCAGACCACGGACAGGGGTCAACTATGGCTACACCTTC. This translates into CASRPRTGVNYGYTF. The full variable domain, with the rest looked up from reference TRBV7-8 and TRBJ1-2, is GAGVSQSPRYKVAKRGQDVALRCDPISGHVSLFWYQQALGQGPEFLTYFQNEAQLDKSGLPSDRFFAERPEGSVSTLKIQRTQQEDSAVYLCASRPRTGVNYGYTFGSGTRLTVV.

This chain uses TRBV11-2 with TRBJ2-1, with unresolved D. Trimming removed 4 bases at V and 1 base at J, with 11 bases between. The CDR3 is 15 amino acids. Looked up from germline, CDR1 is SGHAT and CDR2 is FQNNGV. CDR3 region: CASSSHLVSYNEQFF. Here the CDR3 DNA reads TGTGCCAGCAGCTCACATCTGGTATCCTACAATGAGCAGTTCTTC.

This clone was detected a few times. Other nucleotide sequences in the sample specify the same CDR3. This chain links TRBV5-1 with TRBJ1-5, with 11 bases aligning to TRBD1. This CDR3 comprises 15 residues. After removal of 4 bases from V and 4 bases from J, the junction contained 4 bases not matched to a gene. Germline V gene data show CDR1 as SGHRS and CDR2 as YFSETQ. DNA for the CDR3: TGCGCCAGCAGCCCCGGGACAGGGGGTAATCAGCCCCAGCATTTT. Translated, it gives CASSPGTGGNQPQHF.

The chain uses TRBV28 and TRBJ1-4; possible D gene TRBD1, 5 bases. V dropped 4 bases and J dropped 5 bases, with 20 bases sitting between them. In germline, CDR1 is MDHEN, CDR2 SYDVKM. The CDR3 loop spans 17 amino acids. The CDR3 sequence: CASSSQGAEGLNEKLFF. DNA of the CDR3: TGTGCCAGCAGTTCGCAGGGAGCCGAGGGACTAAATGAAAAACTGTTTTTT.

This clone came up once. The chain carries TRBV6-1 and TRBJ1-6; D remains unclear. Trimming left V 1 base short and J 0 bases short, with 4 bases between. The CDR3 is 15 amino acids. Germline CDR1 and CDR2: MNHNS and SASEGT. CDR3 region: CASSEVHSYNSPLHF. CDR3 sequence (DNA): TGTGCCAGCAGTGAAGTCCACTCCTATAATTCACCCCTCCACTTT.

In its sample, this clone was seen a few times. The chain is built from TRBV12-5 and TRBJ2-1; 11 bases are shared with TRBD2. V dropped 2 bases and J dropped 1; count of bases not matched to a gene: 7. CDR1 and CDR2 (germline): LGHNT, FRNRAP. The CDR3 has 18 residues. For the CDR3, the DNA is TGTGCTAGTGGTTTGTACCTAGCGGGGGGTGCTTCCTACAATGAGCAGTTCTTC. It translates to CASGLYLAGGASYNEQFF.

The gene calls are TRBV12-3 or TRBV12-4 and TRBJ2-7, with D unclear. The CDR3 loop spans 12 amino acids. Trimming cost V 6 bases and J 4 bases, with 10 bases left between them. The CDR3 sequence is CASSADKYEQYF. The CDR3, as DNA: TGTGCCAGCAGCGCAGATAAATACGAGCAGTACTTC.

The chain recombines TRBV27 with TRBJ1-6; 9 bases fit TRBD1. Germline V gene lookup returns CDR1 MNHEY and CDR2 SMNVEV (reference sequence). This CDR3 has 15 residues. V was pared by 6 bases and J by 7 bases, with 7 bases of the junction left unmatched. The DNA for the CDR3 is TGTGCCAGCAGACCCGGGACAGGGACAAATTCACCCCTCCACTTT. Protein: CASRPGTGTNSPLHF.

V gene TRBV19 combines with J gene TRBJ2-7; no definite D call. This CDR3 is built from 15 residues. Germline CDR1 and CDR2: LNHDA and SQIVND (reference sequence). Trimming pared 2 bases from V and 1 base from J, leaving 12 bases between. CDR3 sequence reads: CASSIQRSVSYEQYF. Written as DNA, the CDR3 is TGTGCCAGTAGTATACAACGGTCGGTTTCCTACGAGCAGTACTTC.

The V and J genes are TRBV19 and TRBJ2-7, with 8 positions matching TRBD1. Germline assignment: CDR1 LNHDA and CDR2 SQIVND (reference sequence). This CDR3 is 13 amino acids long. J gave up 5 bases and V 3 bases, and 3 bases lay outside the gene matches. This CDR3 reads CASSMGQVDEQYF. The CDR3 DNA reads as TGTGCCAGTAGTATGGGACAGGTGGACGAGCAGTACTTC. The variable domain in full, with the rest retrieved from reference TRBV19 and TRBJ2-7, is DGGITQSPKYLFRKEGQNVTLSCEQNLNHDAMYWYRQDPGQGLRLIYYSQIVNDFQKGDIAEGYSVSREKKESFPLTVTSAQKNPTAFYLCASSMGQVDEQYFGPGTRLTVT.

This clone was seen only a few times. This chain links TRBV19 with TRBJ2-1; TRBD1 matches 7 bases. The CDR3 contains 13 residues. With 10 bases clipped from V and 0 bases from J, the junction kept 3 bases outside the gene matches. Germline V gene data show CDR1 as LNHDA and CDR2 as SQIVND (reference sequence). CDR3: CATRDSSYNEQFF. The CDR3 DNA reads as TGTGCCACCCGGGACAGCTCCTACAATGAGCAGTTCTTC.

This clone was seen more than once but under ten times. This chain connects TRBV5-1 to TRBJ1-5; no clear D gene. This CDR3 is 15 amino acids long. Germline V gives CDR1 SGHRS, CDR2 YFSETQ. V lost 0 bases, J lost 3 bases, and 10 bases lay in between. The CDR3: CASSLAPGLNQPQHF. The CDR3, as DNA: TGCGCCAGCAGCTTGGCGCCGGGTCTCAATCAGCCCCAGCATTTT.

The rearrangement links TRBV5-1 to TRBJ1-1, with D perhaps TRBD1 (5 bases). Between the trimmed V and J ends, which lost 3 bases and 2 bases, there was a span of 17 bases. The CDR3 covers 16 residues. The germline V gene encodes CDR1 SGHRS and CDR2 YFSETQ. This chain's CDR3 is CASSSGLDGVNTEAFF. The DNA of the CDR3 is TGCGCCAGCAGCTCGGGACTCGACGGTGTAAACACTGAAGCTTTCTTT.

V gene TRBV5-6 combines with J gene TRBJ1-2; 7 bases line up with TRBD1. Trimming took 1 base from V and 8 from J; bases not matched to a gene: 14. The CDR3 totals 16 residues. Germline values: CDR1 SGHDT, CDR2 YYEEEE. This CDR3 is CASSLTQGWSLEGYTF. In DNA, the CDR3 is TGTGCCAGCAGCTTGACACAGGGGTGGAGCTTGGAAGGCTACACCTTC.

This sequence joins TRBV3-1 (or the pseudogene TRBV3-2) and TRBJ2-1; 15 bases line up with TRBD2. This CDR3 is 18 amino acids long. Germline V lookup: CDR1 LGHDT, CDR2 YNNKEL (reference sequence). V was pared by 1 base and J by 2 bases, with 3 bases of the junction left unmatched. The CDR3 loop reads CASSQGTSGGAPYNEQFF. The CDR3 DNA reads TGTGCCAGCAGCCAAGGGACTAGCGGGGGGGCACCCTACAATGAGCAGTTCTTC.

This clone came up once. This sequence joins TRBV18 and TRBJ2-5, with TRBD1 matching 10 bases. The trim removed 2 bases at V and 5 bases at J, leaving 5 bases unmatched. Germline loops: CDR1 KGHSH, CDR2 LQKENI. The CDR3 runs 15 residues. CDR3 sequence: CASSPRGQGLETQYF. The DNA for the CDR3 is TGTGCCAGCTCACCAAGGGGACAGGGGTTGGAGACCCAGTACTTC.

In this sample, this clone turned up a few times. The V call is TRBV5-5, the J call TRBJ1-3; TRBD1 matches 7 bases. The CDR3 loop spans 16 amino acids. V dropped 4 bases and J dropped 0; count of bases not matched to a gene: 7. Germline V lookup: CDR1 SGHKS, CDR2 YYEKEE (reference sequence). DNA of the CDR3: TGTGCCAGCAGCCCCAGGGGGGCCTTCTCTGGAAACACCATATATTTT. Its protein is CASSPRGAFSGNTIYF.

The chain uses TRBV19 and TRBJ1-1; D uncertain. CDR1 is LNHDA, CDR2 SQIVND, per germline (reference sequence). The germline V and J ends were trimmed by 3 bases and 3 bases, with 11 bases remaining between them. The CDR3 is 14 residues long. CDR3 sequence reads: CASSMMTGYTEAFF. Here the CDR3 DNA reads TGTGCCAGTAGTATGATGACCGGGTACACTGAAGCTTTCTTT.

The chain uses TRBV11-1 and TRBJ2-1; 9 positions match TRBD2. The V gene end was trimmed by 5 bases and the J gene end by 7 bases; junction bases not matched to a gene: 12. The CDR3 runs 16 residues. Per germline, CDR1 SGHAT and CDR2 FQDESV (reference sequence). CDR3 in amino acids: CASSKGVAGGGNEQFF. The CDR3 DNA sequence: TGTGCCAGCAGCAAAGGGGTCGCGGGAGGGGGAAATGAGCAGTTCTTC.

This chain joins TRBV7-3 and TRBJ2-2; TRBD1 agrees at 7 bases. V shed 4 bases, J shed 0 bases, and the junction held 5 bases outside the gene matches. Germline values: CDR1 SGHTA, CDR2 FQGTGA. This CDR3 is built from 16 residues. DNA of the CDR3: TGTGCCAGCAGCTCCGACAGGGTACCGAACACCGGGGAGCTGTTTTTT. This codes for CASSSDRVPNTGELFF.

This chain uses TRBV28 with TRBJ1-5; TRBD1 aligns across 9 bases. With 6 bases clipped from V and 3 bases from J, the junction kept 9 bases outside the gene matches. The CDR3 covers 16 residues. Germline V gene data show CDR1 as MDHEN and CDR2 as SYDVKM. In DNA, the CDR3 is TGTGCCAGCAGATCGTCCGGGACAGGGTCCAATCAGCCCCAGCATTTT. This codes for CASRSSGTGSNQPQHF. Supplemented by reference TRBV28 and TRBJ1-5, the full variable domain reads DVKVTQSSRYLVKRTGEKVFLECVQDMDHENMFWYRQDPGLGLRLIYFSYDVKMKEKGDIPEGYSVSREKKERFSLILESASTNQTSMYLCASRSSGTGSNQPQHFGDGTRLSIL.

The chain employs TRBV27 and TRBJ2-3; 7 nucleotides match TRBD1. This CDR3 contains 12 residues. The J segment lost 6 bases and the V segment lost 9 bases, leaving 6 bases of the junction unmatched. Per the germline V gene, CDR1 is MNHEY and CDR2 is SMNVEV (reference sequence). The CDR3 region is CASRGRRDTQYF. The CDR3 nucleotides read TGTGCCAGTAGGGGGCGTAGGGATACGCAGTATTTT.

The rearrangement links TRBV10-3 to TRBJ2-5; 8 bases are shared with TRBD1. J gave up 3 bases and V 5 bases, and 5 bases lay outside the gene matches. Germline CDR1 reads ENHRY; CDR2 reads SYGVKD. The CDR3 covers 14 residues. In DNA form, the CDR3 reads TGTGCCATCAGTCCACAGGGGGAGAAAGAGACCCAGTACTTC. This gives the protein CAISPQGEKETQYF.

The gene calls are TRBV4-1 and TRBJ2-7; 12 nucleotides align to TRBD2. Germline V CDR1 and CDR2: MGHRA, YSYEKL. The CDR3 loop spans 15 amino acids. Germline trimming cut 4 bases from V and 7 bases from J; bases unmatched to any gene: 8. The CDR3: CASSRPSGRADEQYF. CDR3 sequence (DNA): TGCGCCAGCAGCCGTCCTAGCGGGAGGGCCGATGAGCAGTACTTC.

The V call is TRBV18, the J call TRBJ2-1; possibly TRBD2 for D (6 bases). The CDR3 has 14 residues. Trimming pared 0 bases from V and 10 bases from J, leaving 13 bases between. CDR1 is KGHSH and CDR2 is LQKENI in the germline V gene. CDR3 DNA sequence: TGTGCCAGCTCACCACCAGCCGGGGGAACGGAGCAGTTCTTC. It translates to CASSPPAGGTEQFF. The entire variable domain, with the rest obtained from reference TRBV18 and TRBJ2-1, is as follows: NAGVMQNPRHLVRRRGQEARLRCSPMKGHSHVYWYRQLPEEGLKFMVYLQKENIIDESGMPKERFSAEFPKEGPSILRIQQVVRGDSAAYFCASSPPAGGTEQFFGPGTRLTVL.

The rearrangement links TRBV10-2 to TRBJ2-6; the match to TRBD1 covers 9 bases. CDR1 is WSHSY and CDR2 is SAAADI in the germline V gene. Trimming took 7 bases from V and 0 from J; bases not matched to a gene: 7. This CDR3 is built from 17 residues. This CDR3 is CASIPGQGDSGANVLTF. In DNA form, the CDR3 reads TGCGCCAGCATCCCGGGACAGGGCGACTCTGGGGCCAACGTCCTGACTTTC.

The chain is built from TRBV18 and TRBJ2-7, with D possibly TRBD1 on 5 matching bases. The CDR3 is 13 residues long. Germline assignment: CDR1 KGHSH and CDR2 LQKENI. V was cut by 2 bases and J by 2 bases, with 7 bases left in between. The CDR3 loop reads CASSPGATYEQYF. DNA for the CDR3: TGTGCCAGCTCACCAGGGGCGACCTACGAGCAGTACTTC.

The genes are TRBV6-5 and TRBJ2-7, with TRBD1 matching 7 bases. This CDR3 comprises 15 residues. Losses at the gene ends were 6 bases for V and 0 bases for J; bases not matched to a gene: 8. CDR1 MNHEY and CDR2 SVGAGI come from the germline V gene. The CDR3 DNA follows: TGTGCCAGCAGAGATACAGGGGCGAGCTCCTACGAGCAGTACTTC. Its protein is CASRDTGASSYEQYF.